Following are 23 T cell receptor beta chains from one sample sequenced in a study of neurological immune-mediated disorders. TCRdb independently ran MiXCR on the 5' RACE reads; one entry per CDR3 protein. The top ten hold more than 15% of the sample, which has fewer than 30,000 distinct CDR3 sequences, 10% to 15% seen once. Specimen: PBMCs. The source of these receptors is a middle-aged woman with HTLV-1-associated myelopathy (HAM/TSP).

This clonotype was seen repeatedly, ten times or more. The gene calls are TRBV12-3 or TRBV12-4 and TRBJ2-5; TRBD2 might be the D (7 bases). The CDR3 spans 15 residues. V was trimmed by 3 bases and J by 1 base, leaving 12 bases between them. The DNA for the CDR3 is TGTGCCAGCAGTTTCGGCGGGGGCTCCCAAGAGACCCAGTACTTC. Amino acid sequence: CASSFGGGSQETQYF.

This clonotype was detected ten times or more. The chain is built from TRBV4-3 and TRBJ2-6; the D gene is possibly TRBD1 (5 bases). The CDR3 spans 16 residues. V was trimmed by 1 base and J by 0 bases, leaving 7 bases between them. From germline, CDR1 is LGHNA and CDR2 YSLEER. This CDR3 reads CASSQGGLSGANVLTF. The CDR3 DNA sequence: TGCGCCAGCAGCCAAGGGGGCCTCTCTGGGGCCAACGTCCTGACTTTC.

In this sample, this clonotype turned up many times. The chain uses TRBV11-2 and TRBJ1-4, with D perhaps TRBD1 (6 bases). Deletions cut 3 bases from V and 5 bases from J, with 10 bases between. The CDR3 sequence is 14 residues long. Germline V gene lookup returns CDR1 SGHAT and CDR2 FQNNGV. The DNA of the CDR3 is TGTGCCAGCAGCTTCGGGGGGCTAAATGAAAAACTGTTTTTT. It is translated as CASSFGGLNEKLFF.

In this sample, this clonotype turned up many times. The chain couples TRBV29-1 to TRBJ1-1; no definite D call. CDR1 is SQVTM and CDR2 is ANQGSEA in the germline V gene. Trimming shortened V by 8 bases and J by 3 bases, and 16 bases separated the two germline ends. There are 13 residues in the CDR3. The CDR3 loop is CSSSASPDTEAFF. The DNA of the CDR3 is TGCAGCAGTTCGGCAAGCCCGGACACTGAAGCTTTCTTT.

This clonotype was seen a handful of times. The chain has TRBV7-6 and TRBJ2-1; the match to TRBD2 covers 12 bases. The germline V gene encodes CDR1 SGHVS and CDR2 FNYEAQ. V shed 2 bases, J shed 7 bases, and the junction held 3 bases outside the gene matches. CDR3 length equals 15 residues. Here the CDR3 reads CASSLLAGGWNEQFF. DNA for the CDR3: TGTGCCAGCAGCTTACTAGCGGGGGGGTGGAATGAGCAGTTCTTC.

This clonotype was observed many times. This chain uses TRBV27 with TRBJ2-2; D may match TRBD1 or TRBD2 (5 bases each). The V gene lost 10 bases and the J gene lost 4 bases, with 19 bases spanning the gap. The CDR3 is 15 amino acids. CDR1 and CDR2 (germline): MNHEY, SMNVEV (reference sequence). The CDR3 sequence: CANPLGTGFTGELFF. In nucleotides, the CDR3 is TGTGCCAACCCCCTCGGGACGGGATTCACCGGGGAGCTGTTTTTT.

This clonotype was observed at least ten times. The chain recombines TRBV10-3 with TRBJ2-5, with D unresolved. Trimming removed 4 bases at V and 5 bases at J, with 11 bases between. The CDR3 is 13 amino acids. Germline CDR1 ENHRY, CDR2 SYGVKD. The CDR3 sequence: CAISGGRRETQYF. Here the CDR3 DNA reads TGTGCCATCAGTGGTGGCAGGCGGGAGACCCAGTACTTC.

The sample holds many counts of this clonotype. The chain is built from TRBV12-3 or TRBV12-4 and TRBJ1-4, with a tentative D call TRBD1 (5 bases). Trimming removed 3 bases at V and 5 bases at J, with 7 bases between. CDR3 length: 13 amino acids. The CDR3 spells CASSLGQNEKLFF. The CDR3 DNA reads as TGTGCCAGCAGTTTGGGGCAGAATGAAAAACTGTTTTTT.

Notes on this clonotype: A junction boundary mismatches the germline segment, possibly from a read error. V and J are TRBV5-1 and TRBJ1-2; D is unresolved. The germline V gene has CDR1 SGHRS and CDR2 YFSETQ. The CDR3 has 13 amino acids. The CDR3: CASSPREGYDYTF. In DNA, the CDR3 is TGCGCCAGCAGCCCCCGGGAAGGCTATGACTACACCTTC.

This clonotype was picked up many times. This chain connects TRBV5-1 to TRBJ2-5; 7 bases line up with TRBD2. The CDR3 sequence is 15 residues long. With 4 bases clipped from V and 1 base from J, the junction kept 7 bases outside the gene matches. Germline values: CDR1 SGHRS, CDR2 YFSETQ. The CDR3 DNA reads TGCGCCAGCAGCCGGCGGGGGTCCCTCCAAGAGACCCAGTACTTC. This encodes CASSRRGSLQETQYF.

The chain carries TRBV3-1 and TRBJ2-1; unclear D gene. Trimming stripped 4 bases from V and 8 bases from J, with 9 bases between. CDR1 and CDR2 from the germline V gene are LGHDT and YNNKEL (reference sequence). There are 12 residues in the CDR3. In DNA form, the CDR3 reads TGTGCCAGCAGCCGAGTAGGGTATGAGCAGTTCTTC. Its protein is CASSRVGYEQFF.

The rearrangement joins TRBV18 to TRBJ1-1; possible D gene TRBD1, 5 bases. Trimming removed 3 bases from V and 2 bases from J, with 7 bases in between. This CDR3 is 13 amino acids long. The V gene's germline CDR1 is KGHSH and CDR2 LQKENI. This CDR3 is CASSPGLNTEAFF. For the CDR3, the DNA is TGTGCCAGCTCACCGGGGCTTAACACTGAAGCTTTCTTT.

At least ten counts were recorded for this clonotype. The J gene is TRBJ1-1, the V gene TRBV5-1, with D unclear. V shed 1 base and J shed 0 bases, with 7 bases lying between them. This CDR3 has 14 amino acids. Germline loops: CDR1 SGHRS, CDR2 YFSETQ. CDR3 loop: CASSLNGVNTEAFF. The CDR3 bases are TGCGCCAGCAGCTTGAATGGGGTGAACACTGAAGCTTTCTTT.

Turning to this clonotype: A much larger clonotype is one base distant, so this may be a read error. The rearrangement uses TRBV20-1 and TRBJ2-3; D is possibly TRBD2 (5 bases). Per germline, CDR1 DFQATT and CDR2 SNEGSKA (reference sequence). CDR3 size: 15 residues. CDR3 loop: CGASSQTDSTDTQYF. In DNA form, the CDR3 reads TGCGGTGCTAGCTCCCAGACGGATAGCACAGATACGCAGTATTTT.

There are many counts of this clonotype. The CDR3 nucleotides read TGTGCCACCAGTGACCCAACAGGGGACGGAAACACCATATATTTT. Residues: CATSDPTGDGNTIYF. The chain has TRBV24-1 and TRBJ1-3; 7 bases map to TRBD1. CDR1 is KGHDR and CDR2 is SFDVKD in the germline V gene. The CDR3 has 15 amino acids. V was clipped by 4 bases and J by 4 bases; unmatched bases: 6.

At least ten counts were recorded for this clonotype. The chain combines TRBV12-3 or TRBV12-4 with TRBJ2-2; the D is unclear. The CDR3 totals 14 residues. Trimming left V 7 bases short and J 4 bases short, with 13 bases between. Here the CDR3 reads CASTRLVGTGELFF. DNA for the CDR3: TGTGCCAGCACGCGCCTCGTCGGCACCGGGGAGCTGTTTTTT.

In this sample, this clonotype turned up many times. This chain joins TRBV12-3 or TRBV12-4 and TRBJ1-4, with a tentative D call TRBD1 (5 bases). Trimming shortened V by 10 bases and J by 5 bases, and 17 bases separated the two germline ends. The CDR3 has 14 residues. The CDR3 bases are TGTGCCACATCGATCGGGGCCCAAAATGAAAAACTGTTTTTT. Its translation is CATSIGAQNEKLFF.

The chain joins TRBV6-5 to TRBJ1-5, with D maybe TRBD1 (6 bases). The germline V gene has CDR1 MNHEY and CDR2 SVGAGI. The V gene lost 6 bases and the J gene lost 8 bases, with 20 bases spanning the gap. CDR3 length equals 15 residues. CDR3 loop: CASRPQGNSTKPQHF. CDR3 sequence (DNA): TGTGCCAGCAGACCACAGGGCAATAGCACTAAGCCCCAGCATTTT.

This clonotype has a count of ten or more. In DNA form, the CDR3 reads TGTGCCAGCTCATCCCTCCTTACGGGAGCCCAGTACTTC. Protein: CASSSLLTGAQYF. The rearrangement links TRBV18 to TRBJ2-5, with D possibly being TRBD2 (6 bases). The germline V gene encodes CDR1 KGHSH and CDR2 LQKENI. Trimming shortened V by 5 bases and J by 9 bases, and 16 bases separated the two germline ends. The CDR3 extends over 13 amino acids.

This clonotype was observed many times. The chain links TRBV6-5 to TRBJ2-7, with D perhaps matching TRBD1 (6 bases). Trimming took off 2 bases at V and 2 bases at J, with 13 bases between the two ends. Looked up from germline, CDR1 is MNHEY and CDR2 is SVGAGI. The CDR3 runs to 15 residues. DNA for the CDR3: TGTGCCAGCAGTTACGAGACAGGTCCCCCCTACGAGCAGTACGTC. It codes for CASSYETGPPYEQYV.

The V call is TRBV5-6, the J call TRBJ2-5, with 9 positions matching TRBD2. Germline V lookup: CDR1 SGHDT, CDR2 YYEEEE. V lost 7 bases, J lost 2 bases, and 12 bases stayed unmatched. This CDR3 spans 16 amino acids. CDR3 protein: CASQLGGLAIQETQYF. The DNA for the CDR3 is TGTGCCAGCCAACTCGGCGGACTAGCGATACAAGAGACCCAGTACTTC.

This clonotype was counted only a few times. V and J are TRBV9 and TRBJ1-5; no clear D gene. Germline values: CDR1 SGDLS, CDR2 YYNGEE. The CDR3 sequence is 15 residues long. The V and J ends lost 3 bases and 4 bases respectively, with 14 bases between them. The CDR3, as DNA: TGTGCCAGCAGCGACGGCACCGACCCGAATCAGCCCCAGCATTTT. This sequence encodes CASSDGTDPNQPQHF.

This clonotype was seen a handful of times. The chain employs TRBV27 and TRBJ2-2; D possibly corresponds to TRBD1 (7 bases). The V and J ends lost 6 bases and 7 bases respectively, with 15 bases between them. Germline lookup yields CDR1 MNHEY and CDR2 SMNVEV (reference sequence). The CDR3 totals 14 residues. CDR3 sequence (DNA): TGTGCCAGCAGGGAGGGGGCAAGGGACGGGGAGCTGTTTTTT. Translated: CASREGARDGELFF.